One TCR beta chain is described in this entry. Sequenced by immunoSEQ multiplex PCR; TCRdb stores in-frame clones only, minus some. The top ten clones hold roughly 3.2% of a sample with 250,000 or so clones, roughly 84% of them seen once. This sample is part of a study of blood T cell repertoires in COVID-19. Study as a whole: The United States, Italy and Spain provided the acute and convalescent COVID-19 samples.

This CDR3 has 17 residues. The germline V gene has CDR1 LNHDA and CDR2 SQIVND (reference sequence). The V end lost 6 bases, the J end lost 0 bases, and 18 bases lay between the germline ends. Participants' reported clinical history set cohort assignment. The recovered donors of Cohort 3 showed two negative PCRs, clearance, or symptom resolution. The receptor's source is a man aged 45-60 years who had recovered from COVID-19. The chain joins TRBV19 to TRBJ1-5; possible D gene TRBD1, 5 bases. The sequenced sample consisted of PBMCs or T cells enriched from blood (not recorded which). CDR3 coding DNA: TGTGCCAGTAGGTCCAGGGCCGATCGGGCTAGCAATCAGCCCCAGCATTTT. Encoded protein: CASRSRADRASNQPQHF.